This TCR beta chain was sequenced during a study of T cells in Graves' hyperthyroidism and ophthalmopathy. The CDR3 runs 16 residues. Germline values: CDR1 WSHSY, CDR2 SAAADI. This clonotype was seen at least ten times. No antigen is known for it. One end of the junction does not line up with germline, which may come from a read error. The TCR beta CDR3 regions underwent amplification using RNA transcripts as the source. With the HTBI primer set, the TCR CDR3 went through a first round of RT-PCR. TCRdb itself ran the multiplex PCR reads through MiXCR, one entry per CDR3 protein. The profile shows 700,000 or so distinct CDR3 sequences, roughly 15% of them singletons. Uncontrolled infection, other autoimmune disease, pregnancy or lactation led to exclusion. Diagnoses were established using clinical symptoms, serum thyroxine and TRAb, thyroid ultrasound and orbital computed tomography. General observations from the study: Ophthalmopathy was told apart from stable hyperthyroidism by a 13 V-J model.

The TCR comes from a man aged 18 to 29 with Graves' hyperthyroidism. The chain joins TRBV10-2 to TRBJ2-1; 9 bases align to TRBD2. Sequencing input: blood. In DNA form, the CDR3 reads TGCGCCAACAGTGAAAGGCGGGAGGGCCCTCGGAATGAGCAGTTCTTC. Amino acid sequence: CANSERREGPRNEQFF.